This TCR beta chain was retrieved from a study of shared clonotypes between healthy human individuals. Turning to this clone: What it binds is unknown.

The germline V gene encodes CDR1 SGHRS and CDR2 YFSETQ. The V end was cut by 5 bases, the J end by 4 bases, with 16 bases between. This CDR3 has 14 amino acids. Study conclusions and caveats: Sequencing depth was expected to affect clonotype sharing among donors. Naive subsets generally exceeded memory subsets in estimated richness. Large sequencing depth failed to make sorted-subset sequencing complete, rarefaction showed.

Splitting of each subset's genomic DNA was done evenly across several immunoSEQ plates. The table came from immunoSEQ multiplex PCR; TCRdb's copy has only in-frame clones and leaves some out. This table has 400,000 or so clones, 96% appearing once. V gene TRBV5-1 combines with J gene TRBJ2-7; D is possibly TRBD1 (8 bases). The TCR sequence derives from a man aged 25 to 40 in good health. The sequenced sample was memory CD8+ T cells sorted from blood. Subset: CD45RO+ cells pooled with CCR7-negative TemRA cells. As DNA, the CDR3 is TGCGCCAGCAGTATAGGACAGGGAGGGTACGAGCAGTACTTC. Amino acids: CASSIGQGGYEQYF.